This is a list of T cell receptor beta chains from one sample in a study of CD8+ T cells in alopecia areata. Some clones are missing from TCRdb's copy, which holds only in-frame ones; the method was immunoSEQ multiplex PCR. The sample shows 150,000 to 200,000 clones, roughly 60% of them seen only once. The sample here was CD4+ T cells sorted from blood, taken at week 24, from a patient treated with tofacitinib. The source is a human donor with alopecia areata. Both conserved end residues are part of each CDR3. The order of the fields is V gene, J gene, clone size, D gene, CDR3 protein, CDR3 DNA. D genes are given only for firm matches. Clone size is shown for a subset of rows, as once, few, many or a class of expanded clone.

v_gene: TRBV7-9; j_gene: TRBJ2-3; abundance: few; d_gene: NA; CDR3aa: CASSLTRDTDTQYF; CDR3nt: TGTGCCAGCAGCTTAACTAGGGACACAGATACGCAGTATTTT
v_gene: TRBV30; j_gene: TRBJ1-5; abundance: NA; d_gene: NA; CDR3aa: CAWSTTGGTQHF; CDR3nt: TGTGCCTGGAGTACTACGGGAGGAACCCAGCATTTT
v_gene: TRBV5-1; j_gene: TRBJ1-4; abundance: NA; d_gene: TRBD1; CDR3aa: CASSSGGRNEKLFF; CDR3nt: TGCGCCAGCAGCTCAGGGGGCAGGAATGAAAAACTGTTTTTT
v_gene: TRBV9; j_gene: TRBJ2-7; abundance: NA; d_gene: TRBD1; CDR3aa: CASSFTSGQGNEQYF; CDR3nt: TGTGCCAGCAGCTTCACCTCGGGACAGGGGAACGAGCAGTACTTC
v_gene: TRBV5-1; j_gene: TRBJ2-1; abundance: NA; d_gene: NA; CDR3aa: CASSLRDNEQFF; CDR3nt: TGCGCCAGCAGCTTGAGGGACAATGAGCAGTTCTTC
v_gene: TRBV4-1; j_gene: TRBJ1-2; abundance: few; d_gene: NA; CDR3aa: CASSQVSGQDGYTF; CDR3nt: TGCGCCAGCAGCCAAGTCAGCGGGCAGGATGGCTACACCTTC
v_gene: TRBV5-1; j_gene: TRBJ2-7; abundance: NA; d_gene: TRBD1; CDR3aa: CASSHTWRDRASYEQYF; CDR3nt: TGCGCCAGCAGCCACACTTGGCGGGACAGGGCATCCTACGAGCAGTACTTC
v_gene: TRBV5-1; j_gene: TRBJ2-4; abundance: NA; d_gene: TRBD1; CDR3aa: CASSLDNRGLNIQYF; CDR3nt: TGCGCCAGCAGCTTGGATAACAGGGGATTAAACATTCAGTACTTC
v_gene: TRBV29-1; j_gene: TRBJ1-4; abundance: NA; d_gene: NA; CDR3aa: CSVQTRQTEKLFF; CDR3nt: TGCAGCGTGCAGACGCGGCAGACTGAAAAACTGTTTTTT
v_gene: TRBV30; j_gene: TRBJ1-3; abundance: NA; d_gene: TRBD1; CDR3aa: CAWGTGGSGNTIYF; CDR3nt: TGTGCCTGGGGGACAGGGGGCTCTGGAAACACCATATATTTT
v_gene: TRBV29-1; j_gene: TRBJ1-1; abundance: few; d_gene: NA; CDR3aa: CSVYAEAFF; CDR3nt: TGCAGCGTTTACGCTGAAGCTTTCTTT
v_gene: TRBV5-6; j_gene: TRBJ1-2; abundance: NA; d_gene: TRBD1; CDR3aa: CASSLWDSYYTF; CDR3nt: TGTGCCAGCAGCCTTTGGGACAGCTACTACACCTTC
v_gene: TRBV5-6; j_gene: TRBJ2-5; abundance: NA; d_gene: NA; CDR3aa: CASSLGTQETQYF; CDR3nt: TGTGCCAGCAGCTTGGGAACCCAAGAGACCCAGTACTTC
v_gene: TRBV18; j_gene: TRBJ1-6; abundance: once; d_gene: TRBD1; CDR3aa: CASSPLGQGNSPLHF; CDR3nt: TGTGCCAGCTCACCCCTCGGACAGGGGAATTCACCCCTCCACTTT
v_gene: TRBV7-8; j_gene: TRBJ1-5; abundance: NA; d_gene: NA; CDR3aa: CASSLVGENQPQHF; CDR3nt: TGTGCCAGCAGCTTAGTGGGGGAAAATCAGCCCCAGCATTTT
v_gene: TRBV4-3; j_gene: TRBJ2-2; abundance: NA; d_gene: NA; CDR3aa: CASSLQGGTGELFF; CDR3nt: TGCGCCAGCAGCTTACAGGGAGGCACCGGGGAGCTGTTTTTT
v_gene: TRBV6-5; j_gene: TRBJ1-2; abundance: few; d_gene: TRBD1; CDR3aa: CASSYSWTGKNGYTF; CDR3nt: TGTGCCAGCAGTTACTCCTGGACAGGCAAGAATGGCTACACCTTC
v_gene: TRBV10-1; j_gene: TRBJ2-1; abundance: NA; d_gene: TRBD1; CDR3aa: CASSEPLGTGSMNEQFF; CDR3nt: TGCGCCAGCAGTGAGCCCCTCGGGACAGGGTCGATGAATGAGCAGTTCTTC
v_gene: TRBV29-1; j_gene: TRBJ2-5; abundance: few; d_gene: NA; CDR3aa: CSVDEGETQYF; CDR3nt: TGCAGCGTTGATGAGGGGGAGACCCAGTACTTC
v_gene: TRBV29-1; j_gene: TRBJ2-7; abundance: NA; d_gene: NA; CDR3aa: CSAGEGELFEQYF; CDR3nt: TGCAGCGCTGGCGAAGGGGAACTGTTCGAGCAGTACTTC
v_gene: TRBV29-1; j_gene: TRBJ1-1; abundance: NA; d_gene: NA; CDR3aa: CSVEPASRTEAFF; CDR3nt: TGCAGCGTTGAACCGGCCTCTCGTACTGAAGCTTTCTTT
v_gene: TRBV28; j_gene: TRBJ1-2; abundance: NA; d_gene: NA; CDR3aa: CASSPQGGLYTF; CDR3nt: TGTGCCAGCAGTCCGCAAGGAGGGCTCTACACCTTC
v_gene: TRBV29-1; j_gene: TRBJ1-6; abundance: NA; d_gene: NA; CDR3aa: CSVQGPNNSPLHF; CDR3nt: TGCAGCGTCCAGGGGCCGAATAATTCACCCCTCCACTTT
v_gene: TRBV4-3; j_gene: TRBJ2-7; abundance: NA; d_gene: NA; CDR3aa: CASSQYAPRGTYEQYF; CDR3nt: TGCGCCAGCAGCCAATATGCCCCCAGGGGCACCTACGAGCAGTACTTC
v_gene: TRBV7-2; j_gene: TRBJ2-7; abundance: NA; d_gene: TRBD1; CDR3aa: CASSLGQGAGYEQYF; CDR3nt: TGTGCCAGCAGCCTGGGACAGGGGGCAGGCTACGAGCAGTACTTC
v_gene: TRBV29-1; j_gene: TRBJ1-1; abundance: NA; d_gene: TRBD1; CDR3aa: CSVERDRGSEAFF; CDR3nt: TGCAGCGTTGAACGGGACAGGGGGTCTGAAGCTTTCTTT
v_gene: TRBV11-2; j_gene: TRBJ2-5; abundance: NA; d_gene: NA; CDR3aa: CASSGGLTQYF; CDR3nt: TGTGCCAGCAGCGGCGGTTTGACCCAGTACTTC
v_gene: TRBV6-5; j_gene: TRBJ1-1; abundance: few; d_gene: NA; CDR3aa: CASSFLGGNEAFF; CDR3nt: TGTGCCAGCAGTTTCCTCGGGGGGAATGAAGCTTTCTTT
v_gene: TRBV29-1; j_gene: TRBJ2-3; abundance: NA; d_gene: NA; CDR3aa: CSVEWDTQYF; CDR3nt: TGCAGCGTCGAGTGGGATACGCAGTATTTT
v_gene: TRBV13; j_gene: TRBJ1-1; abundance: NA; d_gene: NA; CDR3aa: CASSFLRRGSGSFSEAFF; CDR3nt: TGTGCCAGCAGCTTCCTTCGTCGGGGCAGTGGGTCGTTCTCTGAAGCTTTCTTT
v_gene: TRBV2; j_gene: TRBJ1-1; abundance: NA; d_gene: TRBD1; CDR3aa: CASIVTGRTEAFF; CDR3nt: TGTGCCAGCATCGTGACAGGGAGGACTGAAGCTTTCTTT
v_gene: TRBV4-1; j_gene: TRBJ1-5; abundance: few; d_gene: NA; CDR3aa: CASSRGSDQPQHF; CDR3nt: TGCGCCAGCAGTAGAGGGTCCGATCAGCCCCAGCATTTT
v_gene: TRBV7-9; j_gene: TRBJ1-6; abundance: NA; d_gene: NA; CDR3aa: CASSLGDSPLHF; CDR3nt: TGTGCCAGCAGCCTAGGAGATTCACCCCTCCACTTT
v_gene: TRBV6-6; j_gene: TRBJ2-7; abundance: NA; d_gene: TRBD1; CDR3aa: CASSYQGQTDEQYF; CDR3nt: TGTGCCAGCAGTTACCAGGGACAGACGGATGAGCAGTACTTC
v_gene: TRBV6-1; j_gene: TRBJ1-1; abundance: NA; d_gene: NA; CDR3aa: CASSQAGGQLMNTEAFF; CDR3nt: TGTGCCAGCAGTCAAGCTGGTGGACAACTCATGAACACTGAAGCTTTCTTT
v_gene: TRBV29-1; j_gene: TRBJ1-1; abundance: NA; d_gene: TRBD1; CDR3aa: CSVEYRGLAEAFF; CDR3nt: TGCAGCGTTGAATACAGGGGTTTAGCTGAAGCTTTCTTT
v_gene: TRBV6-4; j_gene: TRBJ1-2; abundance: NA; d_gene: NA; CDR3aa: CASSDSGVGGYTF; CDR3nt: TGTGCCAGCAGTGACTCAGGGGTTGGTGGCTACACCTTC
v_gene: TRBV7-3; j_gene: TRBJ1-6; abundance: few; d_gene: NA; CDR3aa: CASSLGRGLRYGTPLHF; CDR3nt: TGTGCCAGCAGCTTAGGGAGGGGTTTACGGTACGGAACACCCCTCCACTTT